The clone carrying this TCR beta chain showed up just once. After removal of 0 bases from V and 2 bases from J, the junction contained 2 bases not matched to a gene. Germline V gives CDR1 SGDLS, CDR2 YYNGEE. This CDR3 contains 16 residues. This entry is derived from a study of blood T cell repertoires in COVID-19. Overall study context: The United States, Italy and Spain provided the acute and convalescent COVID-19 samples.

Seattle's enrolled individuals joined amid active infection and were then monitored longitudinally. As processed by the authors: Using reference gene primer amplification, nucleated cell counts were estimated. Repertoires were generated with immunoSEQ multiplex PCR, while TCRdb's copy carries only in-frame clones and drops some. V and J calls and clone size follow that table, whereas D and trimming were derived from the DNA. The table lists about 480,000 clones, roughly nine tenths of them singletons. The sequence derives from a young man with COVID-19, enrolled during active disease. The sequenced sample was peripheral blood. This chain connects TRBV9 to TRBJ2-2; 9 positions agree with TRBD2. The CDR3 DNA sequence: TGTGCCAGCAGCGTAGGGACTAGCGCTAACACCGGGGAGCTGTTTTTT. It specifies CASSVGTSANTGELFF.